Detailed here is one T cell receptor (beta chain). Sequencing was performed with immunoSEQ multiplex PCR; in TCRdb, only in-frame clones are kept and a portion is missing. The sample lists 70,000 to 95,000 clones, roughly 90% occurring once. This sample is drawn from a study of T cells in tuberculosis. The V and J ends lost 4 bases and 7 bases respectively, with 23 bases between them. CDR3 length: 16 amino acids. Per the germline V gene, CDR1 is SGHRS and CDR2 is YFSETQ. Sorting used thawed, overnight-rested PBMC stained with anti-CD3, a viability dye and GMM-loaded CD1B tetramer. The lipid loaded on the CD1B tetramers was C32 glucose monomycolate from Rhodococcus equi.

The chain recombines TRBV5-1 with TRBJ2-5, with D perhaps TRBD2 (5 bases). What was sequenced was CD1b-GMM tetramer-negative cells sorted from PBMCs. This receptor was identified in an adult woman with latent tuberculosis. CDR3 loop: CASSVPLDTNGGTQYF. The CDR3, as DNA: TGCGCCAGCAGCGTACCTCTCGACACGAATGGAGGGACCCAGTACTTC.